The T cell receptor (beta chain) described here comes from a study of blood T cell repertoires in COVID-19. Study-wide background: Samples taken during acute and convalescent COVID-19 were collected in the United States, Italy and Spain. T cells, B-cell-depleted T cells, or PBMCs supplied cDNA or gDNA.

This CDR3 is 14 amino acids long. V was cut by 5 bases and J by 4 bases, with 13 bases left in between. Germline values: CDR1 SGHNT, CDR2 YYREEE (reference sequence). Sequencing used immunoSEQ multiplex PCR; TCRdb keeps in-frame clones, though not all of them. This sample carries 290,000 or so clones, more than 80% of them seen once, and the ten largest clones take about 1.1%. Sequenced input: PBMCs or T cells enriched from blood (not recorded which). The origin of this receptor is a woman in her twenties or thirties who had recovered from COVID-19. The chain has TRBV5-4 and TRBJ1-3; the D gene is possibly TRBD1 (5 bases). CDR3 sequence (DNA): TGTGCCAGCAGGGCTTGGGGCAGCGGAAACACCATATATTTT. It is translated as CASRAWGSGNTIYF.